This T cell receptor beta chain is from a study of cytomegalovirus exposure and HLA in healthy donors. The PCR had 60 Vbeta and 13 Jbeta primers. Measured with immunoSEQ multiplex PCR; TCRdb has only the in-frame clones, and not every one. The sample lists tens of thousands of clones; 7.5% to 8.5% were seen once. Remarks on this clone: At one end the junction does not follow the germline gene, possibly because of a read error.

This CDR3 spans 14 amino acids. In germline, CDR1 is SNHLY, CDR2 FYNNEI. Sequencing used PBMCs. This clonotype was sampled from a man aged 45-60 years in good health and CMV-seronegative. The chain carries TRBV2 and TRBJ1-3; a possible D gene is TRBD1 (6 bases). In DNA, the CDR3 is TGTGCCAGCAGTCATCGGACAGATGGAAACACCATGTATTTT. Translation gives CASSHRTDGNTMYF.